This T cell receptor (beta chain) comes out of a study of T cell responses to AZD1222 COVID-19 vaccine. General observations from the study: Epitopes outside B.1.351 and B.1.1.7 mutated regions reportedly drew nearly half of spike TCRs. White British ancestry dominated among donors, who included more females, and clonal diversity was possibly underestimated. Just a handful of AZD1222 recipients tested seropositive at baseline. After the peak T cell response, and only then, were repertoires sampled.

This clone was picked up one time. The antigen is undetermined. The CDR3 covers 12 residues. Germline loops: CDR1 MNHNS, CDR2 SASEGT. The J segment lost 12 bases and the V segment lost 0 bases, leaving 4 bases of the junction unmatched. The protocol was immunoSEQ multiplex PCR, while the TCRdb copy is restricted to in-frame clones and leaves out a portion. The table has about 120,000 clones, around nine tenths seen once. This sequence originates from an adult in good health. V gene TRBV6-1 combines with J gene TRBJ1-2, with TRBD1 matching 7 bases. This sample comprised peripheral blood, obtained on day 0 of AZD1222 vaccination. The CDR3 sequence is CASSEAGQRNTF. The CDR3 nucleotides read TGTGCCAGCAGTGAAGCGGGACAGAGGAACACCTTC.